The subject of this entry is one T cell receptor (beta chain). Its specificity is unknown. This sample stems from a study of cytomegalovirus exposure and HLA in healthy donors. General observations from the study: In vitro, three CMV-associated chains proved specific for CMV antigens. In a later analysis, first-cohort TCR clusters were found to tend to co-occur in the 130 or so validation repertoires. Reportedly, diagnosis of cytomegalovirus status by the classifier showed high specificity and sensitivity.

This table comes from immunoSEQ multiplex PCR, and its TCRdb copy is limited to in-frame clones, with some not included. The table shows about 170,000 clones, with about nine tenths occurring only once. Among the roughly 120 subjects of the validation cohort, separate from the approximately 660-subject first cohort, were the donors. The sequence was collected from a woman between 25 and 40 years old in good health and CMV-seronegative. Sequencing was performed on PBMCs.

In DNA form, the CDR3 reads TGTGCCAGCAGCCCGCAGGGACAGGGGGCGTCGGGCTACACCTTC. Its translation is CASSPQGQGASGYTF. The rearrangement uses TRBV7-2 and TRBJ1-2, with TRBD1 matching over 12 bases. In germline, CDR1 is SGHTA, CDR2 FQGNSA. This CDR3 has 15 amino acids. V trimming: 5 bases; J trimming: 8 bases; junction bases outside the gene matches: 9.